Listed here are 4 T cell receptor beta chains from one sample, sequenced in a study of CD8+ T cells in alopecia areata. The authors extracted RNA and reverse transcribed it into cDNA as the sequencing template. Method: immunoSEQ multiplex PCR; TCRdb's copy keeps in-frame clones and lacks some. Of about 100,000 clones listed, over 80% are singletons. Treatment in this sample: oral pan-JAK inhibitor, 5-10 mg twice daily. The input for sequencing was CD8+ T cells sorted from blood, taken at week 24, from a patient treated with tofacitinib. These receptors were obtained from a human donor with alopecia areata.

The chain combines TRBV19 with TRBJ2-2; possibly TRBD1 for D (5 bases). The CDR3 extends over 13 amino acids. From germline, CDR1 is LNHDA and CDR2 SQIVND (reference sequence). Trimming pared 8 bases from V and 2 bases from J, leaving 9 bases between. This CDR3 reads CASGQGNTGELFF. The CDR3 nucleotides are TGTGCCAGTGGCCAGGGCAACACCGGGGAGCTGTTTTTT.

This clone was seen just once. This chain links TRBV19 with TRBJ1-5, with unresolved D. Germline V lookup: CDR1 LNHDA, CDR2 SQIVND (reference sequence). The CDR3 has 15 residues. V dropped 5 bases and J dropped 2 bases, with 13 bases sitting between them. CDR3 bases: TGTGCCAGTAGTCCTCCCCATTTGGGCAATCAGCCCCAGCATTTT. Its translation is CASSPPHLGNQPQHF.

The V gene is TRBV15, the J gene TRBJ2-7; a possible D gene is TRBD1 (6 bases). Germline CDR1 and CDR2: LNHNV and YYDKDF (reference sequence). There are 15 residues in the CDR3. Trimming took 3 bases from V and 5 from J, leaving 17 bases between them. CDR3 loop: CATSRPLGAENEQYF. In nucleotides, the CDR3 is TGTGCCACCAGCAGGCCGTTGGGGGCCGAAAACGAGCAGTACTTC.

The chain is built from TRBV30 and TRBJ1-2; TRBD1 agrees at 12 bases. Trimming cost V 1 base and J 5 bases; bases outside gene matches: 2. Germline lookup yields CDR1 GTSNPN and CDR2 SVGIG (reference sequence). CDR3 size: 14 residues. The CDR3 nucleotides are TGTGCCTGGAGTGGGGGACAGGGGGCATATGGCTACACCTTC. This gives the protein CAWSGGQGAYGYTF.